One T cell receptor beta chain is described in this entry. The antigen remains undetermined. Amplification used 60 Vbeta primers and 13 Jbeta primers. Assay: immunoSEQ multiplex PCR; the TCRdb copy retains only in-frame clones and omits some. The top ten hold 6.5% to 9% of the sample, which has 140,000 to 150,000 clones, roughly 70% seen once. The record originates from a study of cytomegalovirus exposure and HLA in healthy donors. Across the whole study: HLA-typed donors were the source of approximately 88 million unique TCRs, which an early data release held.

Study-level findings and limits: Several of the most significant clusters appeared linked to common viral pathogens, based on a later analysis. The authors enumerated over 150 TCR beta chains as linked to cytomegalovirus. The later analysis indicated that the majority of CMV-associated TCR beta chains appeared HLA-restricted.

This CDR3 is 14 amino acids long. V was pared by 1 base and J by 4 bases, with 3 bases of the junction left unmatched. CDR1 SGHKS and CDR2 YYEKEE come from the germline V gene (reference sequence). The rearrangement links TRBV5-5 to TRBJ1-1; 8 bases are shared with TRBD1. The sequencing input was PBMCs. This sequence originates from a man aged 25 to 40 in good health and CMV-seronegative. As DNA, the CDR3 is TGTGCCAGCAGCTTGAATACAGGGGGCACTGAAGCTTTCTTT. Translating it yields CASSLNTGGTEAFF.